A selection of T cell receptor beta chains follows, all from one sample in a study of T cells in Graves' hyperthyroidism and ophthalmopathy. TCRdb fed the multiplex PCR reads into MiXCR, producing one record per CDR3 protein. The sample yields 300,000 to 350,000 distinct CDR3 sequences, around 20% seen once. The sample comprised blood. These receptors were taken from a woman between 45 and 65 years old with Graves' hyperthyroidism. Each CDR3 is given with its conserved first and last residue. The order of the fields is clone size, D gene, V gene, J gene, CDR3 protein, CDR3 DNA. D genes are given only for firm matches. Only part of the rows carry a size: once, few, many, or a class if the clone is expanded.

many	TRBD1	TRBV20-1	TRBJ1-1	CSATRPTGGRNTEAFF	TGCAGTGCTACCAGACCGACAGGGGGAAGGAACACTGAAGCTTTCTTT
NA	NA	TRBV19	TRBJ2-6	CASMLGGTGANVLTF	TGTGCCAGTATGTTGGGGGGCACCGGGGCCAACGTCCTGACTTTC
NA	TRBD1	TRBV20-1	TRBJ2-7	CSAVDRGLYEQYF	TGCAGTGCTGTGGACAGGGGGCTCTACGAGCAGTACTTC
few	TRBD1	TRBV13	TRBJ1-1	CASSPRTGSWDTEAFF	TGTGCCAGCAGCCCCAGGACAGGCTCTTGGGACACTGAAGCTTTCTTT
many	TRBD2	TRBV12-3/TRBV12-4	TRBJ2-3	CASSSSGTQYF	TGTGCCAGCAGTTCTAGCGGGACGCAGTATTTT
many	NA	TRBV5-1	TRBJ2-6	CASSLGQGSSGANVLTF	TGCGCCAGCAGCTTGGGTCAGGGGAGCTCTGGGGCCAACGTCCTGACTTTC
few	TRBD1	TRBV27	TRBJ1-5	CASRTGTGGTSNQPQHF	TGTGCCAGCAGAACCGGGACAGGGGGGACTAGCAATCAGCCCCAGCATTTT
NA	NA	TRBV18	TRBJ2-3	CASSPRSNTQYF	TGTGCCAGCTCACCCCGCTCTAATACGCAGTATTTT
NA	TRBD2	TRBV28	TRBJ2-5	CASSFRTSGNLETQYF	TGTGCCAGCAGTTTTCGGACTAGCGGGAATTTAGAGACCCAGTACTTC
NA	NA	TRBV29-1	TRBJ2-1	CSVESGGFYNEQFF	TGCAGCGTTGAGTCGGGCGGGTTCTACAATGAGCAGTTCTTC
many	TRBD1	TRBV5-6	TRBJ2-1	CASSPLGQGARTYNEQFF	TGTGCCAGCAGCCCCCTAGGACAGGGGGCAAGAACCTACAATGAGCAGTTCTTC
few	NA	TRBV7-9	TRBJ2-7	CASSTWTDYEQYF	TGTGCCAGCAGCACCTGGACAGACTACGAGCAGTACTTC
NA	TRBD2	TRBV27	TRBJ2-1	CASRKSGDGSYNEQFF	TGTGCCAGCAGAAAAAGCGGGGACGGGTCCTACAATGAGCAGTTCTTC
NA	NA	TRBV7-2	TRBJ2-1	CASSLGRGVDEQFF	TGTGCCAGCAGCTTAGGGCGAGGGGTGGATGAGCAGTTCTTC
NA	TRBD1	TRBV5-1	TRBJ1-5	CASSSRDRGASCHQPQHF	TGCGCCAGCAGCTCCCGGGACAGGGGCGCCTCATGCCATCAGCCCCAGCATTTT
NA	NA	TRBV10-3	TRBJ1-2	CAYGAGTGYTF	TGTGCCTACGGGGCAGGGACGGGCTACACCTTC
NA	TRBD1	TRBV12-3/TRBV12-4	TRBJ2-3	CASSLRGQGARTDTQYF	TGTGCCAGCAGTTTACGGGGACAGGGGGCGAGAACAGATACGCAGTATTTT
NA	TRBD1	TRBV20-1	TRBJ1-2	CSAGKDRLYGYTF	TGCAGTGCTGGTAAGGACAGGCTCTATGGCTACACCTTC
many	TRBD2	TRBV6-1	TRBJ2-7	CASSVGRGGDEQYF	TGTGCCAGCAGTGTAGGGCGGGGGGGCGACGAGCAGTACTTC
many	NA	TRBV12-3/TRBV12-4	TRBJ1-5	CASSLWRSNQPQHF	TGTGCCAGCAGTTTATGGAGAAGCAATCAGCCCCAGCATTTT
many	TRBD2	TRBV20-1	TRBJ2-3	CSARPLAGARDTQYF	TGCAGTGCTAGACCTCTAGCGGGGGCCCGAGATACGCAGTATTTT
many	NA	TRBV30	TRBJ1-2	CAWSGGRDYGYTF	TGTGCCTGGAGTGGTGGACGGGATTATGGCTACACCTTC
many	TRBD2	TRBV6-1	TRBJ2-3	CASSPGGGTQYF	TGTGCCAGCAGTCCGGGGGGGGGTACGCAGTATTTT
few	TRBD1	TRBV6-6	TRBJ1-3	CASSYTGGSGNTIYF	TGTGCCAGCAGTTACACAGGGGGCTCCGGAAACACCATATATTTT
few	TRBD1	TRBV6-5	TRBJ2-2	CASSYLDRGRTGELFF	TGTGCCAGCAGTTACCTAGACAGGGGGAGGACCGGGGAGCTGTTTTTT
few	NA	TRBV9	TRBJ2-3	CASSLDQVSGDTQYF	TGTGCCAGCAGCCTGGATCAGGTGTCGGGAGATACGCAGTATTTT
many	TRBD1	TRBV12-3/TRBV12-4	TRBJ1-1	CASRPGTVNTEAFF	TGTGCCAGCAGACCCGGGACAGTGAACACTGAAGCTTTCTTT
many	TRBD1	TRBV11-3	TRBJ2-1	CASSDEGGTGGYNEQFF	TGTGCCAGCAGCGACGAGGGCGGGACAGGGGGTTACAATGAGCAGTTCTTC
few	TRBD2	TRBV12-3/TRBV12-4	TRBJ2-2	CASSLGGLAGVVTGELFF	TGTGCCAGCAGTTTAGGGGGACTAGCGGGAGTGGTCACCGGGGAGCTGTTTTTT
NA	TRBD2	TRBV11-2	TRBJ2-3	CASRISGNPISTDTQYF	TGTGCCAGCAGAATTAGCGGGAACCCGATCAGCACAGATACGCAGTATTTT
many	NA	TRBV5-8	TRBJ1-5	CASSFRQGEGNQPQHF	TGTGCCAGCAGCTTCCGGCAGGGAGAAGGCAATCAGCCCCAGCATTTT
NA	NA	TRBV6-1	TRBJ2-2	CASKITGTRGTGELFF	TGTGCCAGCAAAATTACTGGGACACGGGGGACCGGGGAGCTGTTTTTT
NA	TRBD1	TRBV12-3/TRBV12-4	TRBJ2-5	CASSPGTGGWETQYF	TGTGCCAGCAGTCCCGGGACAGGGGGGTGGGAGACCCAGTACTTC
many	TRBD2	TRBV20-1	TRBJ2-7	CSASISGGEQYF	TGCAGTGCTAGTATTTCGGGGGGCGAGCAGTACTTC
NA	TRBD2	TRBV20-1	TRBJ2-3	CSASRTSGSGADTQYF	TGCAGTGCTAGCCGGACTAGCGGTAGTGGGGCAGATACGCAGTATTTT
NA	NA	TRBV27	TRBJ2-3	CASSRGGRTDTQYF	TGTGCCAGCAGTCGAGGGGGGCGCACAGATACGCAGTATTTT
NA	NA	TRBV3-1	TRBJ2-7	CASSPRDNPFYEQYF	TGTGCCAGCAGCCCCCGGGACAACCCGTTTTACGAGCAGTACTTC
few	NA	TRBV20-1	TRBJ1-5	CSARGGGQLNQPQHF	TGCAGTGCTAGAGGGGGAGGACAGCTTAATCAGCCCCAGCATTTT
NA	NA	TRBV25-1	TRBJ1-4	CASSDSSLVHEKLFF	TGTGCCAGCAGTGACAGTTCATTGGTTCATGAAAAACTGTTTTTT
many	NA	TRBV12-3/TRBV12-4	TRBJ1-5	CASSLEQGGNQPQHF	TGTGCCAGCAGTTTAGAACAGGGAGGAAATCAGCCCCAGCATTTT
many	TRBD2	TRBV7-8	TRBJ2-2	CASSARVERETGELFF	TGTGCCAGCAGCGCGAGGGTCGAGCGGGAGACCGGGGAGCTGTTTTTT
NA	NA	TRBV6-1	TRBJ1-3	CASIKRGSGTGGTIYF	TGTGCCAGCATCAAAAGGGGAAGCGGCACCGGAGGCACCATATATTTT
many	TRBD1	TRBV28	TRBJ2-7	CASSPILTGTYEQYF	TGTGCCAGCAGCCCAATTTTGACAGGGACCTACGAGCAGTACTTC
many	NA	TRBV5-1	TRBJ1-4	CASSSRGDEKLFF	TGCGCCAGCAGTTCCAGGGGTGACGAAAAACTGTTTTTT
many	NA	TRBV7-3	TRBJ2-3	CASSPAGGGAADTQYF	TGTGCCAGCAGCCCTGCTGGCGGGGGCGCCGCAGATACGCAGTATTTT
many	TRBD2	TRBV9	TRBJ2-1	CASRRLAGVYEQFF	TGTGCCAGCAGACGACTAGCGGGAGTCTATGAGCAGTTCTTC
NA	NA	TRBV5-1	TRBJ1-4	CASSVQGINEKLFF	TGTGCCAGCAGCGTGCAGGGCATTAATGAAAAACTGTTTTTT
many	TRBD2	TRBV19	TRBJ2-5	CASSPQARLAGGGAQETQYF	TGTGCCAGTAGTCCGCAGGCCCGACTAGCGGGAGGCGGGGCCCAAGAGACCCAGTACTTC
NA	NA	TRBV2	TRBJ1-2	CASSSQGQRQIYGYTF	TGTGCCAGCTCCTCCCAGGGGCAACGCCAGATATACGGCTACACCTTC
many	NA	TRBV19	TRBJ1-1	CASSIGGDTEAFF	TGTGCCAGTAGTATAGGAGGGGACACTGAAGCTTTCTTT
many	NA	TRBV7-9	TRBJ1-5	CASSFSGVGQPQHF	TGTGCCAGCAGCTTCTCAGGGGTGGGGCAGCCCCAGCATTTT
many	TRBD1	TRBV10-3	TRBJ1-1	CAISTLTGLNTEAFF	TGTGCCATCAGTACTCTGACAGGGCTGAACACTGAAGCTTTCTTT
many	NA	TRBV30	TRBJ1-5	CAWSVPGNNQPQHF	TGTGCCTGGAGTGTTCCAGGCAACAATCAGCCCCAGCATTTT
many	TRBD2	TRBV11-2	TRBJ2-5	CASSFRGLRKETQYF	TGTGCCAGCAGCTTTCGGGGACTACGTAAAGAGACCCAGTACTTC
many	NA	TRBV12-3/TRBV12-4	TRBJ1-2	CASSYSFYGYTF	TGTGCCAGCAGTTACAGTTTCTATGGCTACACCTTC